These 3 T cell receptor beta chains were all obtained from the same sample, sequenced in a study of Graves' ophthalmopathy and Graves' hyperthyroidism. RNA transcripts yielded amplified TCR beta CDR3 regions. HTBI-primed first-round RT-PCR preceded second-round multiplex PCR. TCRdb recomputed calls from the multiplex PCR reads with MiXCR, one row per CDR3 protein. In the table there are about 740,000 distinct CDR3 sequences, roughly 41% of which are singletons. What was sequenced was peripheral blood. The receptor source for this set is an adult man with Graves' ophthalmopathy.

This clonotype was detected only a few times. The rearrangement uses TRBV6-4 and TRBJ1-1; tentatively, D is TRBD1 (6 bases). Germline V gene data show CDR1 as MRHNA and CDR2 as SNTAGT. There are 15 residues in the CDR3. V lost 6 bases and J lost 4, with 18 bases in between. The CDR3 spells CASRNYRVSGTEAFF. Here the CDR3 DNA reads TGTGCCAGCAGAAACTACAGGGTCTCGGGCACTGAAGCTTTCTTT.

There are many counts of this clonotype. The rearrangement uses TRBV15 and TRBJ2-7, with TRBD2 identical over 8 bases. This CDR3 has 15 amino acids. Germline CDR1 LNHNV, CDR2 YYDKDF (reference sequence). The J segment lost 6 bases and the V segment lost 0 bases, leaving 7 bases of the junction unmatched. The CDR3 region is CATSRDRLAGSEQYF. CDR3 DNA: TGTGCCACCAGCAGAGATCGCCTAGCGGGTAGCGAGCAGTACTTC.

The V call is TRBV10-3, the J call TRBJ1-6; D possibly corresponds to TRBD1 (5 bases). This CDR3 comprises 13 residues. The germline V and J ends were trimmed by 6 bases and 2 bases, with 5 bases remaining between them. Germline lookup yields CDR1 ENHRY and CDR2 SYGVKD. The CDR3 spells CAIRGAYNSPLHF. The DNA of the CDR3 is TGTGCCATCAGGGGGGCCTATAATTCACCCCTCCACTTT.